This T cell receptor (beta chain) was documented in a study of blood T cell repertoires in COVID-19. The V end was cut by 3 bases, the J end by 5 bases, with 13 bases between. The CDR3 is made up of 13 amino acids. CDR1 DFQATT and CDR2 SNEGSKA come from the germline V gene (reference sequence). Participants' own reports of clinical history determined their cohort assignment. Recovered Cohort 3 donors showed two negative PCRs, clearance, or symptom resolution. As handled by the study authors: Amplification with reference gene primers provided the estimates of nucleated cell counts. Sequencing used immunoSEQ multiplex PCR; TCRdb keeps in-frame clones, though not all of them. That table supplies the V and J calls and clone size; D and trimming were determined from the DNA. The sample has hundreds of thousands of clones, 80% to 90% seen once.

The receptor was derived from a young man who had recovered from COVID-19. The specimen was PBMCs or T cells enriched from blood (not recorded which). V gene TRBV20-1 combines with J gene TRBJ1-2, with D possibly TRBD1 on 5 matching bases. This CDR3 reads CSASVVAGYGYTF. The DNA of the CDR3 is TGCAGTGCTAGTGTTGTAGCAGGGTATGGCTACACCTTC.